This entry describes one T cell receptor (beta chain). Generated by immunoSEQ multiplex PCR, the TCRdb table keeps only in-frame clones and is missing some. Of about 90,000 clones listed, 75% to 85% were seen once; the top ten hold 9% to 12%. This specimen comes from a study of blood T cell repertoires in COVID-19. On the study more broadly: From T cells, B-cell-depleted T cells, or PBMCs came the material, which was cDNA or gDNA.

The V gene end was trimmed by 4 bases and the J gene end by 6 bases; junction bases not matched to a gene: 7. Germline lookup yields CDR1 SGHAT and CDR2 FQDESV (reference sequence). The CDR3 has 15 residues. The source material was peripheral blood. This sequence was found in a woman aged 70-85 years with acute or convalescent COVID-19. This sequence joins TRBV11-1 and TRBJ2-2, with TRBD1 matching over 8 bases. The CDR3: CASSSLQQGAGELFF. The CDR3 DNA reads TGTGCCAGCAGCTCTTTACAACAGGGGGCCGGGGAGCTGTTTTTT.